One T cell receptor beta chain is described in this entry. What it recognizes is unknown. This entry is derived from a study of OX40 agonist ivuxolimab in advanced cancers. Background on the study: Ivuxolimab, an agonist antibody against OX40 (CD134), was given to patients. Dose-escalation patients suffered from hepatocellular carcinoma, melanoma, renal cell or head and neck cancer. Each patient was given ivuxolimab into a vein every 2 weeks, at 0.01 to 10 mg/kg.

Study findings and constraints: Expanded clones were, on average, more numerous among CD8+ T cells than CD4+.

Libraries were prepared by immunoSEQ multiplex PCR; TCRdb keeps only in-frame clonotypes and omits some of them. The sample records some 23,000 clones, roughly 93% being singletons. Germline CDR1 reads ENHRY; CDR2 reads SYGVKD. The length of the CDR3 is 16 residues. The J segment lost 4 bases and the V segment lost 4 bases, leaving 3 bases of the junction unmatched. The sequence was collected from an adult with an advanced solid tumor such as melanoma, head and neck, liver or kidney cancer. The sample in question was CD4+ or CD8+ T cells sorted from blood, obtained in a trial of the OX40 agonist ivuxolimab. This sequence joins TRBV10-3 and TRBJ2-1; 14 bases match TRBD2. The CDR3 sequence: CAISGGLAGEYNEQFF. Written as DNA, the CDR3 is TGTGCCATCAGTGGGGGACTAGCGGGGGAATACAATGAGCAGTTCTTC.